The 16 T cell receptor beta chains reported below all come from one sample, sequenced in a study of cytomegalovirus exposure and HLA in healthy donors. PCR employed 60 Vbeta and 13 Jbeta primers. Sequencing used immunoSEQ multiplex PCR; TCRdb keeps in-frame clones, though not all of them. The data show about 110,000 clones, around 80% seen once. The sample consisted of PBMCs. The origin of the receptors is a man between 60 and 75 years old in good health and CMV-seronegative.

V is TRBV6-1 and J is TRBJ2-1, with 9 bases aligning to TRBD2. V dropped 7 bases and J dropped 4; count of bases not matched to a gene: 5. The CDR3 covers 14 residues. CDR1 is MNHNS and CDR2 is SASEGT in the germline V gene. The chain's CDR3 is CASTGAGGYNEQFF. CDR3 in DNA: TGTGCCAGCACCGGAGCGGGGGGATACAATGAGCAGTTCTTC.

The rearrangement links TRBV10-3 to TRBJ2-1; a possible D gene is TRBD1 (6 bases). Germline-derived CDR1 and CDR2 are ENHRY and SYGVKD. Trimming shortened V by 10 bases and J by 8 bases, and 21 bases separated the two germline ends. The CDR3 has 14 residues. CDR3 coding DNA: TGTGCCAGCATGGAGGACAGTACGGGCGATGAGCAGTTCTTC. Its protein product is CASMEDSTGDEQFF.

Notes on this clone: The same CDR3 can be traced to other DNA sequences in this sample. CDR3 bases: TGTGCCAGCAGCTTAGGGGCCCCCTATGGCTACACCTTC. Translation gives CASSLGAPYGYTF. The rearrangement links TRBV7-2 to TRBJ1-2; no reliable D call. Trimming removed 1 base at V and 4 bases at J, with 7 bases between. Germline lookup yields CDR1 SGHTA and CDR2 FQGNSA. The CDR3 spans 13 residues.

The CDR3 is CAWSVRSYNSPLHF. Written as DNA, the CDR3 is TGTGCCTGGAGTGTACGGTCCTATAATTCACCCCTCCACTTT. The V gene is TRBV30, the J gene TRBJ1-6; D unresolved. With 0 bases removed from V and 1 base from J, the gap between germline ends came to 4 bases. Germline CDR1 GTSNPN, CDR2 SVGIG (reference sequence). CDR3 length: 14 residues.

DNA of the CDR3: TGTGCCAGCAGCCAGACTAGCTCCGAGCAGTACTTC. It codes for CASSQTSSEQYF. The rearrangement uses TRBV6-5 and TRBJ2-7; TRBD2 agrees at 7 bases. V gave up 6 bases and J gave up 6 bases; unmatched junction bases: 5. CDR1 is MNHEY and CDR2 is SVGAGI in the germline V gene. The CDR3 spans 12 residues.

The V gene is TRBV6-5, the J gene TRBJ2-7; TRBD2 agrees at 13 bases. Germline loops: CDR1 MNHEY, CDR2 SVGAGI. The J segment lost 5 bases and the V segment lost 5 bases, leaving 6 bases of the junction unmatched. The CDR3 is made up of 15 amino acids. CDR3 DNA sequence: TGTGCCAGCAGTGCGTACGGACTAGCGGGGGACGAGCAGTACGTC. It specifies CASSAYGLAGDEQYV.

The chain uses TRBV2 and TRBJ2-5, with 10 bases matching TRBD2. J was trimmed by 4 bases and V by 3 bases; bases with no gene match: 5. The CDR3 length is 15 residues. Germline CDR1 reads SNHLY; CDR2 reads FYNNEI. The CDR3 spells CASSDQRGGGETQYF. The CDR3 DNA is TGTGCCAGCAGTGACCAGCGGGGGGGCGGAGAGACCCAGTACTTC.

This clone has a handful of counts. This chain links TRBV4-3 with TRBJ1-2, with 7 bases lining up with TRBD1. The V segment lost 2 bases and the J segment 3 bases; nucleotides outside the gene matches: 6. The germline V gene encodes CDR1 LGHNA and CDR2 YSLEER. The CDR3 consists of 15 residues. The CDR3 nucleotides are TGCGCCAGCAGCCAAATAACCGGGACAGACTATGGCTACACCTTC. It codes for CASSQITGTDYGYTF.

V and J are TRBV6-1 and TRBJ1-1; possible D gene TRBD1, 5 bases. The germline V and J ends were trimmed by 4 bases and 0 bases, with 18 bases remaining between them. The CDR3 runs 17 residues. Germline CDR1 is MNHNS and CDR2 is SASEGT. This CDR3 is CASSASRGRGLNTEAFF. The CDR3, as DNA: TGTGCCAGCAGTGCCTCGCGAGGGCGGGGGTTGAACACTGAAGCTTTCTTT.

The chain couples TRBV29-1 to TRBJ1-1; D possibly corresponds to TRBD1 (5 bases). CDR1 and CDR2 from the germline V gene are SQVTM and ANQGSEA. The CDR3 has 12 residues. V was shortened by 8 bases and J by 4 bases, with 14 bases between the two germline ends. The CDR3: CSSSGSSTEAFF. CDR3 DNA sequence: TGCAGCTCTTCAGGGTCCAGCACTGAAGCTTTCTTT.

This clone was seen more than once but under ten times. V and J are TRBV15 and TRBJ2-1, with D perhaps TRBD2 (5 bases). V lost 4 bases, J lost 6 bases, and 16 bases lay in between. Germline V gives CDR1 LNHNV, CDR2 YYDKDF (reference sequence). This CDR3 has 15 amino acids. The CDR3 protein is CATSTSGRALNEQFF. Here the CDR3 DNA reads TGTGCCACCAGCACCTCGGGAAGGGCCCTCAATGAGCAGTTCTTC.

This chain links TRBV6-4 with TRBJ2-2; a possible D gene is TRBD2 (6 bases). The germline V gene encodes CDR1 MRHNA and CDR2 SNTAGT. V dropped 6 bases and J dropped 2 bases, with 13 bases sitting between them. The CDR3 spans 15 residues. This CDR3 reads CASSVTGGNTGELFF. The CDR3 coding sequence is TGTGCCAGCAGCGTAACCGGGGGTAACACCGGGGAGCTGTTTTTT.

The chain employs TRBV5-4 and TRBJ2-1; TRBD2 might be the D (5 bases). Looked up from germline, CDR1 is SGHNT and CDR2 is YYREEE (reference sequence). The CDR3 contains 12 residues. V lost 5 bases to trimming and J lost 9 bases, with 12 bases between them. In DNA, the CDR3 is TGTGCCAGCAGGGAGAGGGCGAGTGAGCAGTTCTTC. Protein: CASRERASEQFF. Looking up the rest from reference TRBV5-4 and TRBJ2-1 gives the full variable domain: ETGVTQSPTHLIKTRGQQVTLRCSSQSGHNTVSWYQQALGQGPQFIFQYYREEENGRGNFPPRFSGLQFPNYSSELNVNALELDDSALYLCASRERASEQFFGPGTRLTVL.

The V and J genes are TRBV7-9 and TRBJ1-1; maybe TRBD1 (5 bases). The CDR3 totals 14 residues. Germline V gene data show CDR1 as SEHNR and CDR2 as FQNEAQ (reference sequence). V was pared by 7 bases and J by 2 bases, with 14 bases between. CDR3 sequence (DNA): TGTGCCAGCATCCGGACGGGACTAAACACTGAAGCTTTCTTT. Residues: CASIRTGLNTEAFF.

The chain employs TRBV6-1 and TRBJ1-1, with 8 positions matching TRBD1. Germline V gene lookup returns CDR1 MNHNS and CDR2 SASEGT. CDR3 length equals 14 residues. The V segment lost 4 bases and the J segment 3 bases; nucleotides outside the gene matches: 4. The CDR3 nucleotides read TGTGCCAGCAGTGTCCGGACAGGGCACACTGAAGCTTTCTTT. This translates into CASSVRTGHTEAFF.

This chain uses TRBV7-3 with TRBJ2-1; perhaps TRBD2 as D (5 bases). The CDR3 sequence is 13 residues long. Germline CDR1 and CDR2: SGHTA and FQGTGA. V shed 6 bases and J shed 8 bases, with 14 bases lying between them. The CDR3 nucleotides are TGTGCCAGCAGGAGGTCAGGAGGAGATGAGCAGTTCTTC. Residues: CASRRSGGDEQFF.